One sample yielded the 26 T cell receptor beta chains listed below, sequenced in a study of blood T cell repertoires in COVID-19. Data came from immunoSEQ multiplex PCR; TCRdb stores just in-frame clones and leaves some out. The sample carries 200,000 or so clones, roughly 79% recorded once. The sample taken for sequencing was peripheral blood. The receptor set was obtained from a woman aged 80 or over with COVID-19, enrolled during active disease.

The rearrangement links TRBV24-1 to TRBJ1-5; 8 bases map to TRBD1. The CDR3 runs 12 residues. Germline CDR1 is KGHDR and CDR2 is SFDVKD. Germline trimming cut 12 bases from V and 6 bases from J; bases unmatched to any gene: 6. CDR3 residues: CAAQGAGQPQHF. CDR3 nucleotide sequence: TGTGCCGCCCAGGGGGCAGGTCAGCCCCAGCATTTT.

The rearrangement joins TRBV5-4 to TRBJ2-2; a possible D gene is TRBD2 (7 bases). Trimming removed 4 bases at V and 6 bases at J, with 10 bases between. CDR1 and CDR2 (germline): SGHNT, YYREEE (reference sequence). The CDR3 has 13 residues. The CDR3 DNA is TGTGCCAGCAGCGGGGGGGGCTCCGGGGAGCTGTTTTTT. It translates to CASSGGGSGELFF.

The chain combines TRBV30 with TRBJ2-7, with TRBD1 identical over 9 bases. The CDR3 contains 13 residues. The germline V gene has CDR1 GTSNPN and CDR2 SVGIG (reference sequence). J was trimmed by 5 bases and V by 5 bases; bases with no gene match: 7. CDR3 coding DNA: TGTGCCTGGGAGGGGACAGGGTCCCACGAGCAGTACTTC. Its protein is CAWEGTGSHEQYF. Based on the CDR3 plus reference TRBV30 and TRBJ2-7, the full variable domain is SQTIHQWPATLVQPVGSPLSLECTVEGTSNPNLYWYRQAAGRGLQLLFYSVGIGQISSEVPQNLSASRPQDRQFILSSKKLLLSDSGFYLCAWEGTGSHEQYFGPGTRLTVT.

V usage is TRBV2 and J usage is TRBJ2-1; TRBD2 might be the D (6 bases). Germline CDR1 is SNHLY and CDR2 is FYNNEI. The CDR3 has 12 amino acids. Trimming pared 5 bases from V and 10 bases from J, leaving 12 bases between. CDR3 nucleotides: TGTGCCAGCAGTCAGACTAGATCCGAGCAGTTCTTC. It encodes CASSQTRSEQFF.

The rearrangement joins TRBV11-2 to TRBJ2-3; 12 nucleotides match TRBD2. Germline V CDR1 and CDR2: SGHAT, FQNNGV. V dropped 1 base and J dropped 4; count of bases not matched to a gene: 3. The CDR3 is 16 residues long. The CDR3 loop reads CASSLGTSGVSDTQYF. CDR3 bases: TGTGCCAGCAGCTTAGGGACTAGCGGGGTGTCAGATACGCAGTATTTT.

The chain carries TRBV15 and TRBJ2-4; D unclear. This CDR3 region has 15 residues. V was shortened by 5 bases and J by 3 bases, with 14 bases between the two germline ends. Looked up from germline, CDR1 is LNHNV and CDR2 is YYDKDF (reference sequence). CDR3 in amino acids: CATSSFRSGKNIQYF. DNA of the CDR3: TGTGCCACCAGCTCGTTCCGTTCGGGCAAAAACATTCAGTACTTC. Combining the CDR3 with reference TRBV15 and TRBJ2-4 gives the whole variable domain DAMVIQNPRYQVTQFGKPVTLSCSQTLNHNVMYWYQQKSSQAPKLLFHYYDKDFNNEADTPDNFQSRRPNTSFCFLDIRSPGLGDTAMYLCATSSFRSGKNIQYFGAGTRLSVL.

This chain connects TRBV19 to TRBJ2-1; 11 positions match TRBD2. The CDR3 runs 16 residues. Per germline, CDR1 LNHDA and CDR2 SQIVND (reference sequence). The V gene end was trimmed by 3 bases and the J gene end by 8 bases; junction bases not matched to a gene: 9. The CDR3 nucleotides are TGTGCCAGTAGTATTGGAGGGACTAGCGGCCCAGATGAGCAGTTCTTC. Its translation: CASSIGGTSGPDEQFF.

The chain has TRBV2 and TRBJ2-5; tentative D call: TRBD1 (5 bases). Trimming removed 1 base at V and 5 bases at J, with 5 bases between. The length of the CDR3 is 12 residues. Germline CDR1 is SNHLY and CDR2 is FYNNEI. The CDR3 DNA sequence: TGTGCCAGCAGTGAAGAGGGGGAGACCCAGTACTTC. Protein sequence: CASSEEGETQYF.

This clone has only one observation. The V call is TRBV4-3, the J call TRBJ2-7, with a tentative D call TRBD1 (6 bases). The germline gives CDR1 LGHNA, CDR2 YSLEER. This CDR3 has 15 amino acids. Trimming took off 0 bases at V and 6 bases at J, with 15 bases between the two ends. Written as DNA, the CDR3 is TGCGCCAGCAGCCAAGACTCACAGGGTATACGCGAGCAGTACTTC. It specifies CASSQDSQGIREQYF.

This clone has just one count. This chain connects TRBV3-1 (or the pseudogene TRBV3-2) to TRBJ1-5; D might be TRBD1 (6 bases). Germline CDR1 LGHDT, CDR2 YNNKEL (reference sequence). Between the trimmed V and J ends, which lost 1 base and 4 bases, there was a span of 20 bases. The CDR3 spans 18 residues. Here the CDR3 DNA reads TGTGCCAGCAGCCAAGGCCTAAAGGTGGCAGGGGATAATCAGCCCCAGCATTTT. Protein: CASSQGLKVAGDNQPQHF.

A single count supports this clone. The V call is TRBV7-2, the J call TRBJ2-5; a possible D gene is TRBD1 (5 bases). Germline CDR1 reads SGHTA; CDR2 reads FQGNSA. The V end lost 6 bases, the J end lost 5 bases, and 13 bases lay between the germline ends. The CDR3 has 13 amino acids. The CDR3 nucleotides read TGTGCCAGCAGTAAAGGGGCAGGGGAGACCCAGTACTTC. Residues: CASSKGAGETQYF.

The count of this clone is one. The chain carries TRBV18 and TRBJ2-1, with D perhaps matching TRBD1 (5 bases). CDR1 is KGHSH and CDR2 is LQKENI in the germline V gene. The CDR3 loop spans 15 amino acids. Deletions cut 3 bases from V and 2 bases from J, with 11 bases between. CDR3 region: CASSPGLAPYNEQFF. The CDR3 DNA reads as TGTGCCAGCTCACCGGGGCTCGCTCCCTACAATGAGCAGTTCTTC.

The chain recombines TRBV2 with TRBJ2-5; the match to TRBD1 covers 12 bases. The CDR3 extends over 18 amino acids. Looked up from germline, CDR1 is SNHLY and CDR2 is FYNNEI. V was clipped by 5 bases and J by 5 bases; unmatched bases: 15. The CDR3 here is CASSTPRGQGARGETQYF. The CDR3 DNA reads TGTGCCAGCAGTACCCCCCGGGGACAGGGGGCGCGTGGGGAGACCCAGTACTTC.

The chain combines TRBV15 with TRBJ2-1; 9 bases map to TRBD1. This CDR3 region has 16 residues. The V and J ends lost 1 base and 3 bases, in that order; junction bases with no gene match: 4. Germline assignment: CDR1 LNHNV and CDR2 YYDKDF (reference sequence). The CDR3 region is CATSRAGTGNYNEQFF. The CDR3 nucleotides are TGTGCCACCAGCAGAGCCGGGACAGGGAACTACAATGAGCAGTTCTTC.

The chain uses TRBV29-1 and TRBJ1-2, with TRBD1 as a possible D gene (6 bases). The CDR3 is 14 amino acids. CDR1 and CDR2 (germline): SQVTM, ANQGSEA. V lost 6 bases to trimming and J lost 13 bases, with 27 bases between them. The CDR3 here is CSVGRSGTKVGGTF. DNA of the CDR3: TGCAGCGTCGGCAGATCCGGGACTAAAGTAGGGGGCACCTTC. The complete variable domain, with remaining parts taken from reference TRBV29-1 and TRBJ1-2, reads SAVISQKPSRDICQRGTSLTIQCQVDSQVTMMFWYRQQPGQSLTLIATANQGSEATYESGFVIDKFPISRPNLTFSTLTVSNMSPEDSSIYLCSVGRSGTKVGGTFGSGTRLTVV.

This sequence joins TRBV7-6 and TRBJ1-4; D unclear. Trimming removed 0 bases from V and 0 bases from J, with 17 bases in between. Looked up from germline, CDR1 is SGHVS and CDR2 is FNYEAQ. This CDR3 is 19 amino acids long. The CDR3: CASSLAPGGRFATNEKLFF. CDR3 nucleotide sequence: TGTGCCAGCAGCTTAGCCCCGGGAGGGAGGTTTGCAACTAATGAAAAACTGTTTTTT.

This clone appeared a few times. The rearrangement joins TRBV2 to TRBJ1-1; 10 nucleotides align to TRBD1. V lost 2 bases and J lost 6; bases outside the gene matches: 6. The CDR3 spans 15 residues. The germline gives CDR1 SNHLY, CDR2 FYNNEI. CDR3: CASSEPGQGKAEAFF. DNA for the CDR3: TGTGCCAGCAGTGAACCGGGACAGGGGAAGGCTGAAGCTTTCTTT.

The chain is built from TRBV19 and TRBJ2-2; 9 bases line up with TRBD2. CDR1 is LNHDA and CDR2 is SQIVND in the germline V gene (reference sequence). The CDR3 loop spans 16 amino acids. The junction had 5 bases not matched to a gene; V was cut back by 6 bases and J by 0 bases. CDR3 nucleotide sequence: TGTGCCAGTAGGGGGCTAGCGGGAACGAACACCGGGGAGCTGTTTTTT. Translating gives CASRGLAGTNTGELFF.

The rearrangement links TRBV6-2 or TRBV6-3 to TRBJ1-1; TRBD1 agrees at 8 bases. Per the germline V gene, CDR1 is MNHEY and CDR2 is SVGEGT. V dropped 0 bases and J dropped 0; count of bases not matched to a gene: 3. CDR3 size: 16 residues. CDR3 region: CASSYSRTGLNTEAFF. The CDR3 coding sequence is TGTGCCAGCAGTTACTCCCGGACAGGGTTGAACACTGAAGCTTTCTTT.

This chain connects TRBV5-1 to TRBJ1-2; TRBD1 is a possible D gene (5 bases). Germline V gene sequence: CDR1 SGHRS, CDR2 YFSETQ. This CDR3 comprises 12 residues. V was trimmed by 5 bases and J by 2 bases, leaving 7 bases between them. The CDR3 DNA sequence: TGCGCCAGCAGGTCAGGGAACTATGGCTACACCTTC. This translates into CASRSGNYGYTF.

In this sample, this clone turned up a few times. The genes are TRBV24-1 and TRBJ2-5, with D uncertain. There are 11 residues in the CDR3. Trimming cost V 4 bases and J 5 bases, with 4 bases left between them. The germline CDR1 and CDR2 sequences are KGHDR and SFDVKD. The CDR3 spells CATSDGETQYF. CDR3 coding DNA: TGTGCCACCAGTGACGGGGAGACCCAGTACTTC.

The rearrangement uses TRBV7-6 and TRBJ2-1, with 7 bases fitting TRBD2. The CDR3 consists of 11 residues. The germline CDR1 and CDR2 sequences are SGHVS and FNYEAQ. With 6 bases clipped from V and 10 bases from J, the junction kept 3 bases outside the gene matches. The chain's CDR3 is CASRLAEEQFF. CDR3 nucleotides: TGTGCCAGCAGGCTAGCGGAGGAGCAGTTCTTC.

In this sample, this clone turned up a few times. This chain joins TRBV9 and TRBJ2-1, with D unresolved. The V end lost 0 bases, the J end lost 5 bases, and 6 bases lay between the germline ends. Germline loops: CDR1 SGDLS, CDR2 YYNGEE. There are 13 residues in the CDR3. The CDR3: CASSVGQDNEQFF. CDR3 coding DNA: TGTGCCAGCAGCGTAGGGCAGGACAATGAGCAGTTCTTC.

This chain links TRBV10-3 with TRBJ2-1; D is possibly TRBD1 (5 bases). This CDR3 has 12 amino acids. Trimming shortened V by 7 bases and J by 7 bases, and 11 bases separated the two germline ends. Germline V lookup: CDR1 ENHRY, CDR2 SYGVKD. The CDR3 DNA reads TGTGCCATCAATGGGGCCGGAAATGAGCAGTTCTTC. As protein: CAINGAGNEQFF.

The rearrangement links TRBV5-4 to TRBJ2-1; D might be TRBD2 (6 bases). The germline CDR1 and CDR2 sequences are SGHNT and YYREEE (reference sequence). There are 15 residues in the CDR3. The V end was cut by 4 bases, the J end by 5 bases, with 16 bases between. CDR3 residues: CASSGDGGKNNEQFF. Written as DNA, the CDR3 is TGTGCCAGCAGCGGGGACGGGGGAAAAAACAATGAGCAGTTCTTC.

The V call is TRBV27, the J call TRBJ2-7, with a tentative D call TRBD1 (6 bases). Trimming shortened V by 5 bases and J by 1 base, and 9 bases separated the two germline ends. Germline V gene lookup returns CDR1 MNHEY and CDR2 SMNVEV (reference sequence). The CDR3 consists of 13 residues. The CDR3 protein is CASSRDTSYEQYF. The CDR3 region has the DNA TGTGCCAGCAGTCGGGACACTTCCTACGAGCAGTACTTC.